Listed below are T cell receptor beta chains from one sample, sequenced in a study of cytomegalovirus exposure and HLA in healthy donors. Clones were read by immunoSEQ multiplex PCR, and TCRdb kept only the in-frame ones, dropping some. Of 150,000 to 200,000 clones detected, roughly 85% appear once; the ten largest clones hold 1%. The sequencing sample was made of PBMCs. These receptor sequences come from a boy younger than 10 in good health and CMV-seronegative. CDR3s include the opening cysteine and the closing phenylalanine or tryptophan. The order of the fields is clone size, V gene, J gene, D gene, CDR3 protein, CDR3 DNA. D genes are given only for firm matches. Clone size is stated in some rows and not others, as once, few, many or a class when expanded.

clone_size: .; v_call: TRBV19; j_call: TRBJ1-5; d_call: TRBD1; cdr3_aa: CASGQGLWNQPQHF; cdr3_nt: TGTGCCAGTGGACAGGGTCTTTGGAATCAGCCCCAGCATTTT
clone_size: .; v_call: TRBV27; j_call: TRBJ2-5; d_call: .; cdr3_aa: CASSSPRAGSSETQYF; cdr3_nt: TGTGCCAGCAGTTCCCCCCGGGCGGGGTCGTCTGAGACCCAGTACTTC
clone_size: .; v_call: TRBV9; j_call: TRBJ1-6; d_call: .; cdr3_aa: CASSVGQVGEYNSPLHF; cdr3_nt: TGTGCCAGCAGCGTAGGGCAGGTCGGCGAGTATAATTCACCCCTCCACTTT
clone_size: .; v_call: TRBV30; j_call: TRBJ1-1; d_call: .; cdr3_aa: CALDRGGLTMNTEAFF; cdr3_nt: TGTGCCTTGGATAGGGGGGGCCTAACCATGAACACTGAAGCTTTCTTT
clone_size: .; v_call: TRBV2; j_call: TRBJ2-7; d_call: .; cdr3_aa: CASTSHPASDEQYF; cdr3_nt: TGTGCCAGCACCTCCCACCCGGCTAGCGACGAGCAGTACTTC
clone_size: .; v_call: TRBV7-9; j_call: TRBJ2-5; d_call: TRBD1; cdr3_aa: CASSPSDRIEETQYF; cdr3_nt: TGTGCCAGCAGCCCCTCGGACAGGATTGAAGAGACCCAGTACTTC
clone_size: .; v_call: TRBV6-5; j_call: TRBJ2-3; d_call: .; cdr3_aa: CASSPGERFIDTQYF; cdr3_nt: TGTGCCAGCAGCCCGGGGGAGAGGTTTATAGATACGCAGTATTTT
clone_size: .; v_call: TRBV9; j_call: TRBJ2-2; d_call: .; cdr3_aa: CASSVGGPTGELFF; cdr3_nt: TGTGCCAGCAGCGTAGGAGGGCCCACCGGGGAGCTGTTTTTT
clone_size: .; v_call: TRBV6-5; j_call: TRBJ1-1; d_call: .; cdr3_aa: CASRQNTEAFF; cdr3_nt: TGTGCCAGCAGACAGAACACTGAAGCTTTCTTT
clone_size: .; v_call: TRBV27; j_call: TRBJ2-1; d_call: TRBD2; cdr3_aa: CASSLSSGSRDEQFF; cdr3_nt: TGTGCCAGCAGTTTATCCAGCGGGAGTAGGGATGAGCAGTTCTTC
clone_size: .; v_call: TRBV6-6; j_call: TRBJ2-3; d_call: .; cdr3_aa: CASRETGLLPTDTQYF; cdr3_nt: TGTGCCAGCAGGGAGACAGGCCTACTACCCACAGATACGCAGTATTTT
clone_size: .; v_call: TRBV29-1; j_call: TRBJ1-1; d_call: .; cdr3_aa: CSATRMDTEAFF; cdr3_nt: TGCAGCGCCACGCGGATGGACACTGAAGCTTTCTTT
clone_size: .; v_call: TRBV2; j_call: TRBJ2-3; d_call: TRBD2; cdr3_aa: CASSPGLAPADTQYF; cdr3_nt: TGTGCCAGCAGCCCGGGACTAGCACCGGCAGATACGCAGTATTTT
clone_size: .; v_call: TRBV29-1; j_call: TRBJ1-2; d_call: TRBD1; cdr3_aa: CSVEDRLRQGREEGYTF; cdr3_nt: TGCAGCGTTGAAGATCGCCTGAGACAGGGGAGAGAAGAAGGCTACACCTTC
clone_size: .; v_call: TRBV5-1; j_call: TRBJ1-5; d_call: TRBD1; cdr3_aa: CASSLAGDRDQPQHF; cdr3_nt: TGCGCCAGCAGCTTGGCCGGGGACAGGGACCAGCCCCAGCATTTT
clone_size: few; v_call: TRBV7-3; j_call: TRBJ2-1; d_call: .; cdr3_aa: CASSLRGHTYNEQFF; cdr3_nt: TGTGCCAGCAGCTTAAGGGGGCACACCTACAATGAGCAGTTCTTC
clone_size: .; v_call: TRBV6-1; j_call: TRBJ1-6; d_call: .; cdr3_aa: CASRVDSNSPLHF; cdr3_nt: TGTGCCAGCAGGGTGGACAGTAATTCACCCCTCCACTTT
clone_size: once; v_call: TRBV10-3; j_call: TRBJ2-3; d_call: TRBD2; cdr3_aa: CATAQRAGATDTQYF; cdr3_nt: TGTGCCACCGCCCAGAGAGCGGGAGCCACAGATACGCAGTATTTT
clone_size: .; v_call: TRBV2; j_call: TRBJ1-5; d_call: TRBD1; cdr3_aa: CASNRQGVGQPQHF; cdr3_nt: TGTGCCAGCAACAGACAGGGGGTTGGTCAGCCCCAGCATTTT
clone_size: .; v_call: TRBV28; j_call: TRBJ2-7; d_call: .; cdr3_aa: CASAERTQIYEQYF; cdr3_nt: TGTGCCAGCGCCGAGAGGACTCAAATCTACGAGCAGTACTTC
clone_size: .; v_call: TRBV30; j_call: TRBJ2-5; d_call: TRBD1; cdr3_aa: CACTNGQVEGTQYF; cdr3_nt: TGTGCCTGCACAAATGGACAGGTTGAGGGGACCCAGTACTTC
clone_size: .; v_call: TRBV19; j_call: TRBJ1-2; d_call: TRBD1; cdr3_aa: CASSARGRRGYTF; cdr3_nt: TGTGCCAGTAGTGCTAGGGGGCGCCGTGGCTACACCTTC
clone_size: once; v_call: TRBV9; j_call: TRBJ2-1; d_call: TRBD1; cdr3_aa: CASSATDRGGEQFF; cdr3_nt: TGTGCCAGCAGCGCCACCGACAGGGGAGGTGAGCAGTTCTTC
clone_size: .; v_call: TRBV5-8; j_call: TRBJ2-1; d_call: TRBD1; cdr3_aa: CASSLGQGSHNEQFF; cdr3_nt: TGTGCCAGCAGCTTAGGACAGGGTTCCCACAATGAGCAGTTCTTC